These 18 T cell receptor beta chains originate from one sample sequenced in a study of memory CD4+ T cells and cytomegalovirus serostatus (dated by TCRdb to about 2019). The receptor library was made with the immunoSEQ multiplex PCR assay. The table comes from immuneACCESS by way of TCRdb, which keeps in-frame sequences with V and J called. Part of the clones is missing from these tables; in studies checked, under half for an unresolved V gene and the rest for unknown reasons. This sample has about 56,000 clones in its table, and about four fifths of those were observed once. The ten most abundant clones make up 0.4% of the sample. A FACSAria II was used to sort memory CD4+ T cells, defined as single viable CD3+CD4+CD8-CD45RO+ cells. The sequenced material came from memory CD4+ T cells from blood. Source of these receptors: an adult in good health and CMV-seronegative.

V gene TRBV10-3 combines with J gene TRBJ2-6, with 7 bases matching TRBD1. The CDR3 runs 16 residues. V gave up 4 bases and J gave up 1 base; unmatched junction bases: 4. The V gene's germline CDR1 is ENHRY and CDR2 SYGVKD. CDR3 coding DNA: TGTGCCATCAGTGCTAACAGGGGATCTGGGGCCAACGTCCTGACTTTC. Its translation is CAISANRGSGANVLTF.

The chain recombines TRBV10-3 with TRBJ1-5; 10 bases line up with TRBD1. The CDR3 consists of 17 residues. The germline V gene has CDR1 ENHRY and CDR2 SYGVKD. The J segment lost 1 base and the V segment lost 10 bases, leaving 13 bases of the junction unmatched. CDR3 region: CATGSRQGAKSNQPQHF. CDR3 DNA: TGTGCCACGGGGTCAAGACAGGGGGCTAAAAGCAATCAGCCCCAGCATTTT.

This clone appeared once. The V call is TRBV11-2, the J call TRBJ2-3; D not certain. The CDR3 covers 13 residues. Germline V gene data show CDR1 as SGHAT and CDR2 as FQNNGV. V dropped 5 bases and J dropped 5 bases, with 11 bases sitting between them. CDR3 sequence (DNA): TGTGCCAGCAGCGATACCGTCGGAGATACGCAGTATTTT. Its protein product is CASSDTVGDTQYF.

The V and J genes are TRBV5-1 and TRBJ2-1, with a possible D match to TRBD1 (6 bases). There are 13 residues in the CDR3. Germline CDR1 SGHRS, CDR2 YFSETQ. Trimming removed 0 bases at V and 10 bases at J, with 11 bases between. Written as DNA, the CDR3 is TGCGCCAGCAGCTTGGGAACAGGGAACGAGCAGTTCTTC. Its translation: CASSLGTGNEQFF.

This clone was picked up a small number of times. The rearrangement links TRBV9 to TRBJ1-5, with 8 bases aligning to TRBD1. Looked up from germline, CDR1 is SGDLS and CDR2 is YYNGEE. J lost 6 bases, V lost 3 bases, and 5 bases had no gene match. The CDR3 loop spans 14 amino acids. This CDR3 is CASSADRGTQPQHF. The CDR3 nucleotides are TGTGCCAGCAGCGCAGACAGGGGAACTCAGCCCCAGCATTTT.

The gene calls are TRBV6-6 and TRBJ1-1; possibly TRBD1 for D (5 bases). CDR1 and CDR2 (germline): MNHNY, SVGAGI (reference sequence). The length of the CDR3 is 11 residues. Trimming removed 6 bases from V and 5 bases from J, with 7 bases in between. Here the CDR3 reads CASRGGTEAFF. CDR3 bases: TGTGCCAGCAGGGGGGGAACTGAAGCTTTCTTT.

In this sample, this clone turned up once. V and J are TRBV7-2 and TRBJ2-7; D possibly matches TRBD1 or TRBD2 (5 bases each). Germline V lookup: CDR1 SGHTA, CDR2 FQGNSA. There are 13 residues in the CDR3. V was pared by 5 bases and J by 1 base, with 9 bases between. For the CDR3, the DNA is TGTGCCAGCAGCCGGGACCGATCCTACGAGCAGTACTTC. Its translation: CASSRDRSYEQYF.

V and J are TRBV27 and TRBJ2-2, with D possibly matching TRBD2 (5 bases). The V and J ends lost 1 base and 1 base respectively, with 16 bases between them. Germline loops: CDR1 MNHEY, CDR2 SMNVEV (reference sequence). The CDR3 length is 18 residues. CDR3: CASSLLGWLARNTGELFF. DNA of the CDR3: TGTGCCAGCAGTTTATTAGGCTGGCTAGCTCGGAACACCGGGGAGCTGTTTTTT.

This chain links TRBV5-6 with TRBJ1-4, with 9 bases fitting TRBD1. CDR1 and CDR2 from the germline V gene are SGHDT and YYEEEE. CDR3 length equals 15 residues. V gave up 5 bases and J gave up 5 bases; unmatched junction bases: 7. The CDR3: CASRGTGRENEKLFF. Written as DNA, the CDR3 is TGTGCCAGCAGGGGGACAGGGAGGGAAAATGAAAAACTGTTTTTT.

This clone was detected only once. This CDR3 reads CASSLGHPGQETQYF. CDR3 sequence (DNA): TGTGCCAGCAGCTTAGGGCACCCGGGCCAAGAGACCCAGTACTTC. This chain joins TRBV11-2 and TRBJ2-5; unclear D gene. Trimming took off 1 base at V and 1 base at J, with 10 bases between the two ends. The CDR3 is 15 amino acids. Germline assignment: CDR1 SGHAT and CDR2 FQNNGV. Based on the CDR3 plus reference TRBV11-2 and TRBJ2-5, the full variable domain is EAGVAQSPRYKIIEKRQSVAFWCNPISGHATLYWYQQILGQGPKLLIQFQNNGVVDDSQLPKDRFSAERLKGVDSTLKIQPAKLEDSAVYLCASSLGHPGQETQYFGPGTRLLVL.

CDR3 loop: CASSMGASGKETQYF. CDR3 coding DNA: TGTGCCAGCAGTATGGGGGCTAGCGGAAAAGAGACCCAGTACTTC. V gene TRBV28 combines with J gene TRBJ2-5, with D perhaps TRBD2 (7 bases). Trimming took 5 bases from V and 3 from J, leaving 16 bases between them. The germline CDR1 and CDR2 sequences are MDHEN and SYDVKM. This CDR3 comprises 15 residues.

This clone was detected once. The chain couples TRBV5-4 to TRBJ1-2; 8 bases align to TRBD1. The V segment lost 4 bases and the J segment 5 bases; nucleotides outside the gene matches: 7. The CDR3 extends over 14 amino acids. The germline gives CDR1 SGHNT, CDR2 YYREEE (reference sequence). CDR3 residues: CASSPTDRAYGYTF. The CDR3 nucleotides read TGTGCCAGCAGCCCCACGGACAGGGCGTATGGCTACACCTTC.

This clone turned up a few times. The CDR3 bases are TGTGCCAGCAACAACCAGGAGAAAAATTCACCCCTCCACTTT. The encoded protein is CASNNQEKNSPLHF. V and J are TRBV11-1 and TRBJ1-6; D ambiguous. The germline V gene encodes CDR1 SGHAT and CDR2 FQDESV (reference sequence). The CDR3 runs 14 residues. Deletions cut 7 bases from V and 7 bases from J, with 14 bases between.

The V gene is TRBV6-6, the J gene TRBJ1-6; D gene uncertain. The V end lost 2 bases, the J end lost 7 bases, and 3 bases lay between the germline ends. Germline CDR1 and CDR2: MNHNY and SVGAGI (reference sequence). The CDR3 loop spans 12 amino acids. CDR3 in DNA: TGTGCCAGCAGTTACAACAATTCACCCCTCCACTTT. It encodes CASSYNNSPLHF.

The chain joins TRBV5-6 to TRBJ2-7; D is uncertain. The CDR3 extends over 14 amino acids. Trimming removed 9 bases at V and 0 bases at J, with 16 bases between. Germline loops: CDR1 SGHDT, CDR2 YYEEEE. The CDR3 loop is CANLPRQSSYEQYF. The CDR3 DNA sequence: TGTGCCAACCTGCCCAGACAAAGCTCCTACGAGCAGTACTTC.

The chain has TRBV18 and TRBJ2-7, with D perhaps matching TRBD1 or TRBD2 (6 bases each). CDR1 is KGHSH, CDR2 LQKENI, per germline. This CDR3 has 14 residues. V shed 3 bases and J shed 9 bases, with 18 bases lying between them. CDR3 in amino acids: CASSPAGGTGVQYF. The CDR3 nucleotides are TGTGCCAGCTCACCGGCCGGGGGCACCGGGGTGCAGTACTTC.

This chain links TRBV7-9 with TRBJ2-3; TRBD1 or TRBD2 may be the D gene (6 bases each). Germline V CDR1 and CDR2: SEHNR, FQNEAQ (reference sequence). Trimming removed 0 bases from V and 3 bases from J, with 16 bases in between. The CDR3 extends over 17 amino acids. CDR3 bases: TGTGCCAGCAGCTTAGCGTCTGGGGGGCCTCGGACAGATACGCAGTATTTT. It codes for CASSLASGGPRTDTQYF.

The chain recombines TRBV2 with TRBJ2-2; tentatively, D is TRBD1 (5 bases). Germline values: CDR1 SNHLY, CDR2 FYNNEI. The V and J ends lost 4 bases and 0 bases respectively, with 9 bases between them. The length of the CDR3 is 15 residues. The CDR3 spells CASSVLTANTGELFF. The CDR3 DNA reads TGTGCCAGCAGTGTTCTGACAGCGAACACCGGGGAGCTGTTTTTT.